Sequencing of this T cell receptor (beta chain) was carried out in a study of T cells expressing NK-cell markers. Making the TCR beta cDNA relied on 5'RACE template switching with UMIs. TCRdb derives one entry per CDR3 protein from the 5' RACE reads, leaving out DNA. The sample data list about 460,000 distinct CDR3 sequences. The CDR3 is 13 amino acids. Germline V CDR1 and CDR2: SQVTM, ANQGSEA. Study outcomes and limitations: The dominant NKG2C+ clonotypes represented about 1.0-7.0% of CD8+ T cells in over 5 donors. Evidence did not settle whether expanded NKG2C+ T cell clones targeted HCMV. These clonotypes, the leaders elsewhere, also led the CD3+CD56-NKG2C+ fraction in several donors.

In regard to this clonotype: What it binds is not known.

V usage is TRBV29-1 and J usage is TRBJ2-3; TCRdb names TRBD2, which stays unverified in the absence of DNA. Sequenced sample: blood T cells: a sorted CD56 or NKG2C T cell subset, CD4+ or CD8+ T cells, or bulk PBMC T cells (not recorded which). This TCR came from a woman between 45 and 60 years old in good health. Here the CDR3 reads CSTTSGSVDTQYF.